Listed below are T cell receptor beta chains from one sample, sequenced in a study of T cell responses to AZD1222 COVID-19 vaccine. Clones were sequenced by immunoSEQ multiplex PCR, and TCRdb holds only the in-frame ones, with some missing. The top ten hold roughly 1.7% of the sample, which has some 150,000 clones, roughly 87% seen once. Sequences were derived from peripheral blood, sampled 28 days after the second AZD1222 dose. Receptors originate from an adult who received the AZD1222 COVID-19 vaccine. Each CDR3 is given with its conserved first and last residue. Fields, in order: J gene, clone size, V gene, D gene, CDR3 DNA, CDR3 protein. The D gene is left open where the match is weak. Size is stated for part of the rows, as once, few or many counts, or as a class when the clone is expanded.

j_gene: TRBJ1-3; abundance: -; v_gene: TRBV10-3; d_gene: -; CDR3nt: TGTGCCATCACAGACAGGCAGAGCTCTGGAAACACCATATATTTT; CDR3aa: CAITDRQSSGNTIYF
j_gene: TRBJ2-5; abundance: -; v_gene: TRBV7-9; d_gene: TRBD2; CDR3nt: TGTGCCAGCAGCTTCGGGGGGTCTGAAGGACTGGGGACCCAGTACTTC; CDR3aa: CASSFGGSEGLGTQYF
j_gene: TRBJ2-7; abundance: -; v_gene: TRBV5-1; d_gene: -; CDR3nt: TGCGCCAGCAGCAAGGGATCCTACGAGCAGTACTTC; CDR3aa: CASSKGSYEQYF
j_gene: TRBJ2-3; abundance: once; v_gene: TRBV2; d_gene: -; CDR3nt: TGTGCCAGCAGTGAAGGCGGAGTGGGTCTTCGCGATACGCAGTATTTT; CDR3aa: CASSEGGVGLRDTQYF
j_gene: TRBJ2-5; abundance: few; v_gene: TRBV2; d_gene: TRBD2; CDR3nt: TGTGCCAGCAGTGGGCAGACTAGCGGGAGTGCGGAGACCCAGTACTTC; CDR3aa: CASSGQTSGSAETQYF
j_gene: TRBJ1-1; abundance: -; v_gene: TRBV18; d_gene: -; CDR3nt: TGTGCCAGCTCACCCCAGGGGATGAACACTGAAGCTTTCTTT; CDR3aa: CASSPQGMNTEAFF
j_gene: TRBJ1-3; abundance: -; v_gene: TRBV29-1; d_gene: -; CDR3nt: TGCAGCGTTGAGCGGGGGGACACCATATATTTT; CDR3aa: CSVERGDTIYF
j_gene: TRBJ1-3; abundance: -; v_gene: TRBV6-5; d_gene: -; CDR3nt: TGTGCCAGCAGAGACGAGACAGTCTCTGGAAACACCATATATTTT; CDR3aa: CASRDETVSGNTIYF
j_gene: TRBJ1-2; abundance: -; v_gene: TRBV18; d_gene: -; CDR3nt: TGTGCCAGCTCGCCGGGATACACCTTCTATGGCTACACCTTC; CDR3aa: CASSPGYTFYGYTF
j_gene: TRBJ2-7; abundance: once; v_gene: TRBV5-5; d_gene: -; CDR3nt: TGTGCCAGCAGCTTGAGACTCCCCACTACCTACGAGCAGTACTTC; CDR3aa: CASSLRLPTTYEQYF
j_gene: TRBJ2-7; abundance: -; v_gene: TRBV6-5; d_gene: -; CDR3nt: TGTGCCAGCAGAGGCGGGGTGAGCTCCTACGAGCAGTACTTC; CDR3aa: CASRGGVSSYEQYF
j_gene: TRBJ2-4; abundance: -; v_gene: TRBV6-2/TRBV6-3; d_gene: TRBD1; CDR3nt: TGTGCCAGCAGTTTCCCGGGACAGGGGGACCTAGCCAAAAACATTCAGTACTTC; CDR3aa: CASSFPGQGDLAKNIQYF
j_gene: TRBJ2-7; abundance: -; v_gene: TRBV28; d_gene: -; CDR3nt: TGTGCCAGCAGTTCGCGTGGGGAGCAGTACTTC; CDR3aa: CASSSRGEQYF
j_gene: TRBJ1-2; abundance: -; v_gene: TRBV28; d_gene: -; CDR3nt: TGTGCCAGCAGTCCTATTCCCCTCGACAGTTCCCATGGCTACACCTTC; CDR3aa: CASSPIPLDSSHGYTF
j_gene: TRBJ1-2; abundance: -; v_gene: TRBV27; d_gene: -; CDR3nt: TGTGCCAGCAGCCCCATGGGGAGAACCGGGGACTATGGCTACACCTTC; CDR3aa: CASSPMGRTGDYGYTF
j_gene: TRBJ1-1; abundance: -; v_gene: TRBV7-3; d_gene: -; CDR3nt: TGTGCCAGCAGCGGGGCTAACACTGAAGCTTTCTTT; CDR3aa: CASSGANTEAFF
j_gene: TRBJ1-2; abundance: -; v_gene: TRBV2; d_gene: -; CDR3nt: TGTGCCAGCAGGGATCCGGGACGAATCTATGGCTACACCTTC; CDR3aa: CASRDPGRIYGYTF
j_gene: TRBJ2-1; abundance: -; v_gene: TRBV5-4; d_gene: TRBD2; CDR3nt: TGTGCCAGCAGCCCCACTCTAGCGGGATACAATGAGCAGTTCTTC; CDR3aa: CASSPTLAGYNEQFF
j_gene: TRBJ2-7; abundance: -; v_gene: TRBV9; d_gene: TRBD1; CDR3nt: TGTGCCAGCAGCGTAGGGCCGGGACAGGGCTCCGAGCAGTACTTC; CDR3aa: CASSVGPGQGSEQYF
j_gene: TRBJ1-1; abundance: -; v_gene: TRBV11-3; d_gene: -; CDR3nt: TGTGCCAGCAGCTTAGGGGAGGACACTGAAGCTTTCTTT; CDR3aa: CASSLGEDTEAFF
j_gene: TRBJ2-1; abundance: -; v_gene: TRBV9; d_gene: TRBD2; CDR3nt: TGTGCCAGCAGCGTAGAAGTTGGGCTAGCGGGAAGTTCTGATGAGCAGTTCTTC; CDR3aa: CASSVEVGLAGSSDEQFF
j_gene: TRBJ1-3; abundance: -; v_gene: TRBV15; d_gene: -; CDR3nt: TGTGCCACCAGCAGAGATCCGGGATCTGGAAACACCATATATTTT; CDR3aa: CATSRDPGSGNTIYF
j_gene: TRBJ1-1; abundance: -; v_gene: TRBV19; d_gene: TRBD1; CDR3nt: TGTGCCAGTAGTGGGGGACAGATGAACACTGAAGCTTTCTTT; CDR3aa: CASSGGQMNTEAFF
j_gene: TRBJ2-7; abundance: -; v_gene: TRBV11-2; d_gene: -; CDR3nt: TGTGCCAGCAGCTACACAGGGATTTCGGGGGAGCAGTACTTC; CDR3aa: CASSYTGISGEQYF
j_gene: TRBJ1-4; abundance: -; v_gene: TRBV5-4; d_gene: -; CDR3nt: TGTGCCAGCAGCTATAACAGGTTTAATGAAAAACTGTTTTTT; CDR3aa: CASSYNRFNEKLFF
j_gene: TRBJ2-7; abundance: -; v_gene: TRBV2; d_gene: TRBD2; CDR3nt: TGTGCCAGCGGCTTCTTAGCGGGAGGCCAGGACGAGCAGTACTTC; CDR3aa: CASGFLAGGQDEQYF
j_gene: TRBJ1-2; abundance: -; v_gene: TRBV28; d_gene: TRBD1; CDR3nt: TGTGCCAGCAGTTCGCCCGGACAGGGGGCATGGTATGGCTACACCTTC; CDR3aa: CASSSPGQGAWYGYTF
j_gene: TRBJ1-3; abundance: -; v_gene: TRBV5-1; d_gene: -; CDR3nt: TGCGCCAGCAGCTTGCAGGGCCCTCCTGGAAACACCATATATTTT; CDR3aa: CASSLQGPPGNTIYF
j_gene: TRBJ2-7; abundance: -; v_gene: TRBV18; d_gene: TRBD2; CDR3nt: TGTGCCAGCTCGTACCATCAAGCGGGAGGGGAGTACGAGCAGTACTTC; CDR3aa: CASSYHQAGGEYEQYF
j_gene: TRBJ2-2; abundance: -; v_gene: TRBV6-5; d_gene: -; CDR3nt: TGTGCCAGCAGTCCGACTGAGAACACCGGGGAGCTGTTTTTT; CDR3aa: CASSPTENTGELFF
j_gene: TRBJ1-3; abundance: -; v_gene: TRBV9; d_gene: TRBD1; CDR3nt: TGTGCCAGCAGCGTCGGGACAGGGACTGGAAACACCATATATTTT; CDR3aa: CASSVGTGTGNTIYF
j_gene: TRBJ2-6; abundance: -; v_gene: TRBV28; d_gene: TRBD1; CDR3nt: TGTGCCAGCAGTACCACAGGGGGTGGGGTATCTGGGGCCAACGTCCTGACTTTC; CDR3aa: CASSTTGGGVSGANVLTF
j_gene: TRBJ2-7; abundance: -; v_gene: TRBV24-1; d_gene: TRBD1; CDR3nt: TGTGCCACCAGTGATAACAGGGGTGAGCAGTACTTC; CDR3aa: CATSDNRGEQYF
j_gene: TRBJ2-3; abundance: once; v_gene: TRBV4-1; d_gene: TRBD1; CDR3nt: TGCGCCAGCAGCCAAGAGACGGACAGGGGGCTAGATACGCAGTATTTT; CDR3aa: CASSQETDRGLDTQYF
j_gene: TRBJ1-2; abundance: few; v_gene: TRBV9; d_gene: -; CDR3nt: TGTGCCAGCAGCGTTGCTCAAAGCGATGGCTACACCTTC; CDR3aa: CASSVAQSDGYTF
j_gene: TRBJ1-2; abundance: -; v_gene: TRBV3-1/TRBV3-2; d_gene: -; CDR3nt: TGTGCCAGCAGTCCTCTCGGACAGTGGCCTTATGGCTACACCTTC; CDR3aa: CASSPLGQWPYGYTF
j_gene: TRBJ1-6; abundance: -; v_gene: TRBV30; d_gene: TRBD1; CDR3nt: TGTGCCTGCGCCCTTGGGACAGCCCGATCGTCACCCCTCCACTTT; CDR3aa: CACALGTARSSPLHF
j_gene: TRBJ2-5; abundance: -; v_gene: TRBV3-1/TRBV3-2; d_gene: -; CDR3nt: TGTGCCAGCAGCCAAGATGGGGGGGCTATGGCCCAGTACTTC; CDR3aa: CASSQDGGAMAQYF
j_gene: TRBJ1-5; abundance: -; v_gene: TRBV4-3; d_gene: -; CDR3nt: TGCGCCAGCAGCCAAGGAATCCTTTCTCAGCCCCAGCATTTT; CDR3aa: CASSQGILSQPQHF
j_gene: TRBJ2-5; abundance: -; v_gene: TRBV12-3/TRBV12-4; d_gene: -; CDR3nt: TGTGCCAGCAGTCTCAGGGGACCAGAGACCCAGTACTTC; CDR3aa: CASSLRGPETQYF
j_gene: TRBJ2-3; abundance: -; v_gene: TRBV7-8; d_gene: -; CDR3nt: TGTGCCAGCAGCTTTTCAGGGCCAAGCACAGATACGCAGTATTTT; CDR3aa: CASSFSGPSTDTQYF
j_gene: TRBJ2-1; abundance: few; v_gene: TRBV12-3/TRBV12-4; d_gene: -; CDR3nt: TGTGCCAGCAGTTTGAGATCGAACAATGAGCAGTTCTTC; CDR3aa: CASSLRSNNEQFF
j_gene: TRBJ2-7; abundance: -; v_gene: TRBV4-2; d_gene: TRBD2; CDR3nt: TGTGCCAGCAGCCAAGAAACTAGCGGGACGGACGAGCAGTACTTC; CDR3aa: CASSQETSGTDEQYF
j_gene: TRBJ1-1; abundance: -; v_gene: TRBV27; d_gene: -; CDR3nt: TGTGCCAGCAGTTTGAGTTTCGCCACTGAAGCTTTCTTT; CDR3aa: CASSLSFATEAFF
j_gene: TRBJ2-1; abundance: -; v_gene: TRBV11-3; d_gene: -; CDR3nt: TGTGCCAGCAGCTTAAATGCCGATGAGCAGTTCTTC; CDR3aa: CASSLNADEQFF
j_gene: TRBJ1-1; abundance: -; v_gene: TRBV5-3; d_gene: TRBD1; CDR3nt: TGTGCCAGAAGCTCCGGGACAGGGGTCCGGACTGAAGCTTTCTTT; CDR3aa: CARSSGTGVRTEAFF
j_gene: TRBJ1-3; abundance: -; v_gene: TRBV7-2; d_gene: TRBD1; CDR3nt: TGTGCCAGCAGAACCCACCGGACAGGCTCTGGAAACACCATATATTTT; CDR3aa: CASRTHRTGSGNTIYF
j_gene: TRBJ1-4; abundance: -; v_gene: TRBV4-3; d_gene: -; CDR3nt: TGCGCCAGCAGCCCGGACAGTTTTAATGAAAAACTGTTTTTT; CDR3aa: CASSPDSFNEKLFF